The T cell receptor (beta chain) under discussion was sequenced for a study of OX40 agonist ivuxolimab in advanced cancers. V dropped 3 bases and J dropped 6 bases, with 8 bases sitting between them. Germline V gives CDR1 SGHNT, CDR2 YENEEA. The CDR3 sequence is 13 residues long. The repertoire was sequenced with immunoSEQ multiplex PCR; TCRdb's copy has only in-frame clones and lacks some. The repertoire includes tens of thousands of clones, roughly 87% of them detected once, and less than 20% sits in the top ten. The sample in question was CD4+ or CD8+ T cells sorted from blood, obtained in a trial of the OX40 agonist ivuxolimab. This sequence joins TRBV11-3 and TRBJ2-2; D possibly matches TRBD1 or TRBD2 (5 bases each). This sequence originates from an adult with an advanced solid tumor such as melanoma, head and neck, liver or kidney cancer. The CDR3 spells CASSLGEPGELFF. As DNA, the CDR3 is TGTGCCAGCAGCTTGGGGGAACCCGGGGAGCTGTTTTTT. The complete variable domain, with remaining parts taken from reference TRBV11-3 and TRBJ2-2, reads EAGVVQSPRYKIIEKKQPVAFWCNPISGHNTLYWYLQNLGQGPELLIRYENEEAVDDSQLPKDRFSAERLKGVDSTLKIQPAELGDSAVYLCASSLGEPGELFFGEGSRLTVL.